This T cell receptor (beta chain) was recorded in a study of spatial heterogeneity in lung cancer. The overall study: The count of detected beta-chain sequences consistently exceeded that of alpha-chain sequences.

Every TCR cDNA molecule bore its own unique molecular identifier. From the 5' RACE reads, TCRdb called clonotypes with MiXCR, one entry per CDR3 protein. Altogether about 85,000 distinct CDR3 sequences are present, more than 15% being singletons, with the ten largest covering 5.5% to 7%. Broader study findings: There were more appearances of ubiquitous expanded tumor TCRs in blood at resection than at follow-up.

With respect to this clonotype: Its cognate antigen is unknown.

V lost 9 bases and J lost 3, with 12 bases in between. Germline loops: CDR1 LNHNV, CDR2 YYDKDF (reference sequence). The CDR3 extends over 12 amino acids. Time point described: sample taken at primary tumor resection. No cell sorting; template was whole RNA from tumor, lung tissue or PBMC. Samples were obtained from about 72 donors, all untreated early-stage non-small cell lung cancer patients. Source: PBMCs, taken at surgery. This TCR was recovered from a male donor with early-stage non-small cell lung cancer. The rearrangement joins TRBV15 to TRBJ2-7; D might be TRBD2 (6 bases). The CDR3 coding sequence is TGTGCCACTTCGGCGGGGAGCTACGAGCAGTACTTC. It codes for CATSAGSYEQYF.